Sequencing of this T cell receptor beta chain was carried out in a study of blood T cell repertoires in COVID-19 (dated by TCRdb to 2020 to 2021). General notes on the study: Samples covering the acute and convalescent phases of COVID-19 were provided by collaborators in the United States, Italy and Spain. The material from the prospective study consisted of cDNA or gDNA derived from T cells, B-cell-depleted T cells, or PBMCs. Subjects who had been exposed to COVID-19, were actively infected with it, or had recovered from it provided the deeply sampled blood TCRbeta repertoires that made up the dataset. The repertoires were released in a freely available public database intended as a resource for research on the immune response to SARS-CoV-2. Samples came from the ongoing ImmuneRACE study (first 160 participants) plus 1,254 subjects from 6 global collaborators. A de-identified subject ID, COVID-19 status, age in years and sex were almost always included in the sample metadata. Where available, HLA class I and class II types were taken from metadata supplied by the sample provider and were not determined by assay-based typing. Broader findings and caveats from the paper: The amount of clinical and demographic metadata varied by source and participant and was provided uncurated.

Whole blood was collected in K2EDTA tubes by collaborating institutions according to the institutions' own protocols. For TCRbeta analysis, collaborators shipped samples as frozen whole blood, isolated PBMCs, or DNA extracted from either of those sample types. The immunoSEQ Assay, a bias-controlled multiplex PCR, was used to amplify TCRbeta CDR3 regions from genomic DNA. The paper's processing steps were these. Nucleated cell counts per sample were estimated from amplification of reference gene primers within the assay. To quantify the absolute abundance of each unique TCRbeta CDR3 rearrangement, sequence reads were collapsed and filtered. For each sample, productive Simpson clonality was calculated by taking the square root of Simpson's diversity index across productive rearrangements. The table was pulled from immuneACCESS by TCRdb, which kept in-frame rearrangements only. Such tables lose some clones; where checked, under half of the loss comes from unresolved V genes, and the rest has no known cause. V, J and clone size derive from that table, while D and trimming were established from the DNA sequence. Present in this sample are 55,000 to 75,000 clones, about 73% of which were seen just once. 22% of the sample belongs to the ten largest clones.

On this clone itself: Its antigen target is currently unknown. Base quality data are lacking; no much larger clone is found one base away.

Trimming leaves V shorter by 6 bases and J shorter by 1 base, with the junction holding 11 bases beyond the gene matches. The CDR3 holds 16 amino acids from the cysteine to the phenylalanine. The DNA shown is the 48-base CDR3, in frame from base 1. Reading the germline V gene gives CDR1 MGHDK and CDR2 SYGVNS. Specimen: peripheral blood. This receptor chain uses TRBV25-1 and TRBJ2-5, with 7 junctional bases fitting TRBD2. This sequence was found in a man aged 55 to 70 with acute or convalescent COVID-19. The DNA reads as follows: TGTGCCAGCAGCGGCGGAAAAGGGAGGGGCCAAGAGACCCAGTACTTC. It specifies CASSGGKGRGQETQYF.